This T cell receptor (beta chain) was obtained from a study of T-cell reconstitution after alpha-beta-depleted transplantation in children. V was trimmed by 6 bases and J by 0 bases, leaving 8 bases between them. The germline gives CDR1 SGHRS, CDR2 YFSETQ. The CDR3 runs 13 residues. TCRbeta library preparation incorporated unique molecular identifiers. Each CDR3 protein is one row after TCRdb ran MiXCR on the PCR reads. The sample lists 490,000 or so distinct CDR3 sequences, over 9.5% occurring once. This clonotype has ten or more counts. V is TRBV5-1 and J is TRBJ2-3, with D possibly called TRBD1 or TRBD2 (5 bases each). The TCR was taken from a child younger than 10 with inherited bone marrow failure, due to receive a stem cell transplant. The sample in question was PBMCs, obtained before TCRalphabeta/CD19-depleted stem cell transplant. The CDR3: CASTRDSTDTQYF. As DNA, the CDR3 is TGCGCCAGCACCCGGGACAGCACAGATACGCAGTATTTT.